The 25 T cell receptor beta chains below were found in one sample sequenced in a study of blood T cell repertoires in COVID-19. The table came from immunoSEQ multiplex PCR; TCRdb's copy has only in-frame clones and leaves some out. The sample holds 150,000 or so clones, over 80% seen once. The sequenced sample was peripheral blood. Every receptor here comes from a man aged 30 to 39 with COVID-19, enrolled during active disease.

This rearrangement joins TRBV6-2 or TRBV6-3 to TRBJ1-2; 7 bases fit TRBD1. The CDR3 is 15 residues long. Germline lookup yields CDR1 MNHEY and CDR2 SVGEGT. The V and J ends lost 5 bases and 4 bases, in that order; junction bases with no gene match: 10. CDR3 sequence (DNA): TGTGCCAGCAGTGGAACAGGGGCCCCCTTCTATGGCTACACCTTC. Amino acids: CASSGTGAPFYGYTF.

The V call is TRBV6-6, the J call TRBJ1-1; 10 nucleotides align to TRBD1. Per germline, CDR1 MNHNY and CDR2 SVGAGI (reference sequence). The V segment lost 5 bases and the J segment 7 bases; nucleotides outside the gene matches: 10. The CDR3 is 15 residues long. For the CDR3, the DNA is TGTGCCAGCAGTACTCCCGGACAGGGGGACGGTGAAGCTTTCTTT. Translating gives CASSTPGQGDGEAFF.

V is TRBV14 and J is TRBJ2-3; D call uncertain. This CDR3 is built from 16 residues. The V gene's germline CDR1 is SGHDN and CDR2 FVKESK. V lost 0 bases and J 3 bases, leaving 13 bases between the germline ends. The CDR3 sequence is CASSQDKTGATDTQYF. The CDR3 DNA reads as TGTGCCAGCAGCCAAGATAAGACGGGTGCTACAGATACGCAGTATTTT.

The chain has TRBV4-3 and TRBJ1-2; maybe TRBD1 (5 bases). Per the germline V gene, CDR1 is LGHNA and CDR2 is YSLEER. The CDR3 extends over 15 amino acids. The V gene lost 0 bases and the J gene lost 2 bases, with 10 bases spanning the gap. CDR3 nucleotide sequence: TGCGCCAGCAGCCAAGACAGGGCCTCGAACTATGGCTACACCTTC. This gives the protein CASSQDRASNYGYTF.

The CDR3 spells CASSFRPRLANTGELFF. The CDR3 DNA sequence: TGTGCCAGCAGCTTTAGACCCAGACTTGCGAACACCGGGGAGCTGTTTTTT. The chain is built from TRBV7-2 and TRBJ2-2; D is ambiguous. This CDR3 region has 17 residues. CDR1 and CDR2 (germline): SGHTA, FQGNSA. V lost 3 bases, J lost 0 bases, and 14 bases lay in between.

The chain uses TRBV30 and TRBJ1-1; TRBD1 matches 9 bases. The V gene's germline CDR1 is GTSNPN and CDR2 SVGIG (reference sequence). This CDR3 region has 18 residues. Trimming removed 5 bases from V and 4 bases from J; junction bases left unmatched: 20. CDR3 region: CAWDPGQGLFRLPTEAFF. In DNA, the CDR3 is TGTGCCTGGGACCCGGGACAGGGCCTTTTTAGGCTCCCCACTGAAGCTTTCTTT.

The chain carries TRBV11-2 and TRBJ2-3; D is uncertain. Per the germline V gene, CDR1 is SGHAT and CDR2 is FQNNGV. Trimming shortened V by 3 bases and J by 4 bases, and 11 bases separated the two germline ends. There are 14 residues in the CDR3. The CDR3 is CASSFGSSADTQYF. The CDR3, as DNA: TGTGCCAGCAGCTTTGGTAGCAGCGCAGATACGCAGTATTTT.

The CDR3 reads CASSGLGQGLADTQYF. The CDR3 DNA reads TGTGCCAGCAGTGGCCTGGGGCAGGGGTTGGCAGATACGCAGTATTTT. This chain uses TRBV6-2 or TRBV6-3 with TRBJ2-3; D is perhaps TRBD1 (6 bases). Trimming removed 5 bases from V and 4 bases from J, with 19 bases in between. The length of the CDR3 is 16 residues. Germline V gene lookup returns CDR1 MNHEY and CDR2 SVGEGT.

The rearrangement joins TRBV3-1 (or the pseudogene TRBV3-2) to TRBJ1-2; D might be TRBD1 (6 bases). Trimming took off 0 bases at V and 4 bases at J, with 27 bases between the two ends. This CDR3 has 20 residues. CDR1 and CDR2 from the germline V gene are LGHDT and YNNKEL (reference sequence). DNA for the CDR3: TGTGCCAGCAGCCAAGACGAGTACAGGGTCGGCTCTAATGTTGTCTATGGCTACACCTTC. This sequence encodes CASSQDEYRVGSNVVYGYTF.

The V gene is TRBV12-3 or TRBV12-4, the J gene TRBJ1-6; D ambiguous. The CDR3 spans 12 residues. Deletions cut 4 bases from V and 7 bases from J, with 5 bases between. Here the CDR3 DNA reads TGTGCCAGCAGTTATAGAAATTCACCCCTCCACTTT. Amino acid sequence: CASSYRNSPLHF.

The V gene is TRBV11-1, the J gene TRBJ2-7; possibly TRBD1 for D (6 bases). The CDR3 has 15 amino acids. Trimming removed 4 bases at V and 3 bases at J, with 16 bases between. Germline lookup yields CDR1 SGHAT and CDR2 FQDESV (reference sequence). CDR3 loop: CASSSTGTRVYEQYF. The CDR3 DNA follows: TGTGCCAGCAGCTCAACCGGGACAAGAGTCTACGAGCAGTACTTC.

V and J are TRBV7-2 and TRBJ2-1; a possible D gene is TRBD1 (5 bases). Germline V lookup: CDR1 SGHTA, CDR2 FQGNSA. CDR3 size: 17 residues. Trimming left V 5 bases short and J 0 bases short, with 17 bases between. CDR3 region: CASSPRTQPSSYNEQFF. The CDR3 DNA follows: TGTGCCAGCAGCCCCCGGACACAACCAAGCTCCTACAATGAGCAGTTCTTC.

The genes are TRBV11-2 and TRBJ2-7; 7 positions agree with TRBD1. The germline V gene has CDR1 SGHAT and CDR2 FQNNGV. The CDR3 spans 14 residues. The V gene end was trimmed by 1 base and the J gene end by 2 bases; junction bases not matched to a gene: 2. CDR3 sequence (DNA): TGTGCCAGCAGCTTAGGGCAGGGGGCCTACGAGCAGTACTTC. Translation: CASSLGQGAYEQYF.

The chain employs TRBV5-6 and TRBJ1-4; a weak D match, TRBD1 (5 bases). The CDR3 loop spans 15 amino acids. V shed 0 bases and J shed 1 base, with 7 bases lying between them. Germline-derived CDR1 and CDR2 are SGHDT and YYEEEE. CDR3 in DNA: TGTGCCAGCAGCTTGGATCAGGGAACTAATGAAAAACTGTTTTTT. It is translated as CASSLDQGTNEKLFF.

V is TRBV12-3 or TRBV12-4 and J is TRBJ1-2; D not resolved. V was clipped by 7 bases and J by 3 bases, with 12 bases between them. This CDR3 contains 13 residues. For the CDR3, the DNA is TGTGCCAGCAACCGGGGAGCTGACTATGGCTACACCTTC. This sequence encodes CASNRGADYGYTF.

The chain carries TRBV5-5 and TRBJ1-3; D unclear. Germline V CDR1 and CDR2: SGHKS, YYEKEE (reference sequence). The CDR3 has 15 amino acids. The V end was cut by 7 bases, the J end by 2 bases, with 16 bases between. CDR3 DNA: TGTGCCAGCGGAGTGGTGCTGGGAGCTGGAAACACCATATATTTT. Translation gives CASGVVLGAGNTIYF.

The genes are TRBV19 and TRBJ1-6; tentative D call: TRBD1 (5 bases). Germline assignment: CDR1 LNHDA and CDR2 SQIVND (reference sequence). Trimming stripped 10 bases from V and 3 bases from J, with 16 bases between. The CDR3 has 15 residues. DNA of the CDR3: TGTGCCACTAAACCGCGGGGGGACTATAATTCACCCCTCCACTTT. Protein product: CATKPRGDYNSPLHF.

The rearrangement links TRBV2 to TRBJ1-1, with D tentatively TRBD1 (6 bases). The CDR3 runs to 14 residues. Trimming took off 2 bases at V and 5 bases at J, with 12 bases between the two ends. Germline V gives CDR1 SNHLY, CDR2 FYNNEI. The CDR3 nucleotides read TGTGCCAGCAGTGAATGGGGGCAGGGGACTGAAGCTTTCTTT. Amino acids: CASSEWGQGTEAFF.

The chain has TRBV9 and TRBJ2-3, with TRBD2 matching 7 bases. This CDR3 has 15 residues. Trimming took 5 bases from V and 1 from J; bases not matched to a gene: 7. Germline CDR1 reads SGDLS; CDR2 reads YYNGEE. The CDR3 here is CASSTRDYGTDTQYF. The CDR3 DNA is TGTGCCAGCAGTACCCGGGACTATGGCACAGATACGCAGTATTTT.

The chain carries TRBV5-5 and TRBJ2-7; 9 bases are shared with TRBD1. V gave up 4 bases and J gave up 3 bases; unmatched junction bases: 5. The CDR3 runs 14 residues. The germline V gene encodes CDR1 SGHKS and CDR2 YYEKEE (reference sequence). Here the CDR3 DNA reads TGTGCCAGCAGCCGTTCGACAGGGGGCTACGAGCAGTACTTC. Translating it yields CASSRSTGGYEQYF. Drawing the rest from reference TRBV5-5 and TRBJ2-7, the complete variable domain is DAGVTQSPTHLIKTRGQQVTLRCSPISGHKSVSWYQQVLGQGPQFIFQYYEKEERGRGNFPDRFSARQFPNYSSELNVNALLLGDSALYLCASSRSTGGYEQYFGPGTRLTVT.

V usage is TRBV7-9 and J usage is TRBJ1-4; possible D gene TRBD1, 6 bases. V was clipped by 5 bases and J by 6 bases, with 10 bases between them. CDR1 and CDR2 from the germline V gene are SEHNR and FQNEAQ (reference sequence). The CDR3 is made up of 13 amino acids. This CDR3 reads CASSMPGDEKLFF. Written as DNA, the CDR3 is TGTGCCAGCAGCATGCCAGGGGATGAAAAACTGTTTTTT.

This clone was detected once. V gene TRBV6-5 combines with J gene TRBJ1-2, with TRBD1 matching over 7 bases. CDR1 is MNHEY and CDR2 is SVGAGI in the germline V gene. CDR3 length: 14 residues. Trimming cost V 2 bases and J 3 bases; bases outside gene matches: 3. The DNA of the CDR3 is TGTGCCAGCAGTTACCAAGGGGGCGACTATGGCTACACCTTC. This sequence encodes CASSYQGGDYGYTF.

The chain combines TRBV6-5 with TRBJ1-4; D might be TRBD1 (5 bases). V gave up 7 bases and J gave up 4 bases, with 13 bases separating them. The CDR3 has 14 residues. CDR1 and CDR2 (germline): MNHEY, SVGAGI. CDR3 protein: CASKFQGGNEKLFF. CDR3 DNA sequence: TGTGCCAGCAAATTCCAGGGAGGTAATGAAAAACTGTTTTTT.

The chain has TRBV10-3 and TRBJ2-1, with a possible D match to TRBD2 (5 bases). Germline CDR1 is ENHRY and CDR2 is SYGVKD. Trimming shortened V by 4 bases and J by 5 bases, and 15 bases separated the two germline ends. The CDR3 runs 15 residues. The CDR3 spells CAISGGPHTNNEQFF. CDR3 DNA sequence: TGTGCCATCAGTGGAGGGCCGCACACTAACAATGAGCAGTTCTTC.

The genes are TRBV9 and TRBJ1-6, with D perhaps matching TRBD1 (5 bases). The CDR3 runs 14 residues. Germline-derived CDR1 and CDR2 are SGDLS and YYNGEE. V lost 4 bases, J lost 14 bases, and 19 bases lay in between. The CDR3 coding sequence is TGTGCCAGCAGCACCGGGAGCGACAGCCGGGCCCTCCACTTT. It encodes CASSTGSDSRALHF.